The 3 T cell receptor beta chains below were found in one sample sequenced in a study of vaccination and CD4 T cells after COVID-19. Sequenced with the Oncomine TCR Beta short-read assay was DNA taken from cultured CD4+ T cells. Via MiXCR, TCRdb re-called the PCR reads, giving one row per CDR3 protein. The table records 4,500 to 5,500 distinct CDR3 sequences, 35% to 45% of them present only once. Treatment in this sample: roughly 10-day PBMC culture with coronavirus spike peptide pools or control peptides (ViraFEST assay). Ahead of the COVID-19 pandemic (2011-2018), the CD4+ T cells of the unexposed donor were collected. These receptors have no known antigen. Material: CD4+ T cells from blood, cultured in vitro. The receptor source for this set is a human donor in good health.

V usage is TRBV28 and J usage is TRBJ2-3, with D unresolved. The CDR3 length is 13 residues. From germline, CDR1 is MDHEN and CDR2 SYDVKM. Trimming took off 1 base at V and 6 bases at J, with 8 bases between the two ends. This CDR3 is CASSLSPWDTQYF. CDR3 in DNA: TGTGCCAGCAGTTTATCCCCGTGGGATACGCAGTATTTT.

The V call is TRBV29-1, the J call TRBJ2-2; a weak D match, TRBD2 (5 bases). The V gene's germline CDR1 is SQVTM and CDR2 ANQGSEA. The CDR3 runs 14 residues. The ends were cut back, 4 bases at V and 3 bases at J, with 12 bases in the middle. CDR3 coding DNA: TGCAGCGTTGGAAACCCTAGCTACACCGGGGAGCTGTTTTTT. This translates into CSVGNPSYTGELFF.

This clonotype was observed once. V usage is TRBV7-2 and J usage is TRBJ2-3; D is unresolved. The CDR3 runs to 12 residues. Germline values: CDR1 SGHTA, CDR2 FQGNSA. V shed 5 bases and J shed 6 bases, with 9 bases lying between them. CDR3: CASSVIYDTQYF. The CDR3 nucleotides read TGTGCCAGCAGCGTAATTTACGATACGCAGTATTTT.